The sequence of this TCR beta chain was determined in a study of cytomegalovirus exposure and HLA in healthy donors. TCRdb's table, derived via immunoSEQ multiplex PCR, lists solely in-frame clones and lacks some. The table has 260,000 or so clones, approximately 87% seen once; the top ten hold about 2.5%. This CDR3 is built from 13 residues. V was clipped by 6 bases and J by 6 bases; unmatched bases: 7. CDR1 LNHDA and CDR2 SQIVND come from the germline V gene (reference sequence). The source is a young man in good health and CMV-seronegative. Sequences were obtained from PBMCs. This chain uses TRBV19 with TRBJ2-5; 7 bases map to TRBD1. Written as DNA, the CDR3 is TGTGCCAGTAGAGCCACAGGGGCCCAGACCCAGTACTTC. Protein sequence: CASRATGAQTQYF.